Each of the 25 T cell receptor beta chains below was sequenced from the same sample in a study of cytomegalovirus exposure and HLA in healthy donors (TCRdb year 2017). Library construction relied on the immunoSEQ multiplex PCR assay. The multiplex PCR relied on a mix of 60 forward primers for TCR Vbeta segments and 13 reverse primers for TCR Jbeta segments. TCRdb re-hosts the immuneACCESS table, in-frame sequences only. Its copies lack some clones; in the studies checked, an unresolved V gene accounts for under half of them, and the cause for the rest is not known. The sample table contains 150,000 to 200,000 clones; only one count was recorded for 81% of them. The ten largest make up more than 1.5% of the sample. Sequences were obtained from PBMCs. The receptor source for this set is a man between 18 and 29 years old in good health and CMV-seronegative.

The rearrangement joins TRBV5-5 to TRBJ1-2; 9 nucleotides line up with TRBD1. Unmatched junction bases numbered 6, after V lost 1 base and J lost 8 bases. The germline V gene encodes CDR1 SGHKS and CDR2 YYEKEE (reference sequence). The CDR3 covers 14 residues. The CDR3 loop is CASSLSGTGTGYTF. CDR3 DNA sequence: TGTGCCAGCAGCTTGTCCGGGACAGGGACCGGCTACACCTTC.

This clone appeared once. CDR3 DNA: TGTGCCAGCAGCTTCAGGCTGTCGAATAATGAGCAGTTCTTC. This gives the protein CASSFRLSNNEQFF. V is TRBV5-8 and J is TRBJ2-1, with no clear D. The V end was cut by 2 bases, the J end by 7 bases, with 13 bases between. The CDR3 extends over 14 amino acids. Germline lookup yields CDR1 SGHTS and CDR2 YDEGEE.

V usage is TRBV5-6 and J usage is TRBJ1-2; 11 bases fit TRBD1. The CDR3 has 15 amino acids. In germline, CDR1 is SGHDT, CDR2 YYEEEE. With V trimmed by 1 base and J by 7 bases, 6 bases remained unmatched. This chain's CDR3 is CASSLIGTGGFGYTF. The CDR3, as DNA: TGTGCCAGCAGCTTGATAGGGACAGGGGGTTTTGGCTACACCTTC.

The chain recombines TRBV25-1 with TRBJ2-7; 7 nucleotides match TRBD2. The CDR3 is 14 amino acids. With V trimmed by 3 bases and J by 4 bases, 6 bases remained unmatched. Germline CDR1 is MGHDK and CDR2 is SYGVNS. In DNA form, the CDR3 reads TGTGCCAGCAGTGAGACTATGGGGGGGTACGAGCAGTACTTC. Translating gives CASSETMGGYEQYF.

J is TRBJ1-1 and V is TRBV7-9, with D unclear. CDR1 and CDR2 from the germline V gene are SEHNR and FQNEAQ (reference sequence). The ends were cut back, 5 bases at V and 1 base at J, with 8 bases in the middle. There are 13 residues in the CDR3. In DNA form, the CDR3 reads TGTGCCAGCAGCCGCGGAGAGAACACTGAAGCTTTCTTT. Translation gives CASSRGENTEAFF.

V and J are TRBV2 and TRBJ2-7, with TRBD1 as a possible D gene (5 bases). The CDR3 contains 12 residues. From germline, CDR1 is SNHLY and CDR2 FYNNEI. V gave up 3 bases and J gave up 2 bases, with 5 bases separating them. The CDR3 loop is CASSEGPYEQYF. CDR3 DNA sequence: TGTGCCAGCAGTGAGGGGCCCTACGAGCAGTACTTC.

In this sample, this clone turned up a few times. The gene calls are TRBV5-6 and TRBJ1-5, with 8 positions matching TRBD1. This CDR3 region has 16 residues. Germline V lookup: CDR1 SGHDT, CDR2 YYEEEE. The trim removed 3 bases at V and 5 bases at J, leaving 10 bases unmatched. CDR3 in DNA: TGTGCCAGCAGCTACAAACAGGGGGTAAGGGATCAGCCCCAGCATTTT. Protein: CASSYKQGVRDQPQHF. The whole variable domain, filled in from reference TRBV5-6 and TRBJ1-5, reads DAGVTQSPTHLIKTRGQQVTLRCSPKSGHDTVSWYQQALGQGPQFIFQYYEEEERQRGNFPDRFSGHQFPNYSSELNVNALLLGDSALYLCASSYKQGVRDQPQHFGDGTRLSIL.

This chain joins TRBV6-5 and TRBJ1-4; TRBD1 matches at 9 bases. Germline CDR1 is MNHEY and CDR2 is SVGAGI. The CDR3 extends over 15 amino acids. V dropped 4 bases and J dropped 5; count of bases not matched to a gene: 5. In DNA, the CDR3 is TGTGCCAGCAGTTCACCGGGACAGGGAAATGAAAAACTGTTTTTT. Its protein is CASSSPGQGNEKLFF.

The rearrangement links TRBV7-9 to TRBJ2-5, with TRBD1 as a possible D gene (5 bases). This CDR3 comprises 14 residues. The V end lost 4 bases, the J end lost 5 bases, and 14 bases lay between the germline ends. Looked up from germline, CDR1 is SEHNR and CDR2 is FQNEAQ (reference sequence). This CDR3 reads CASSSSGSSETQYF. The CDR3 nucleotides are TGTGCCAGCAGCTCATCAGGGTCGTCGGAGACCCAGTACTTC.

V gene TRBV6-1 combines with J gene TRBJ2-7; 7 nucleotides line up with TRBD1. The J segment lost 2 bases and the V segment lost 7 bases, leaving 5 bases of the junction unmatched. This CDR3 contains 13 residues. The germline V gene encodes CDR1 MNHNS and CDR2 SASEGT. CDR3 residues: CASTGTVTYEQYF. The CDR3 DNA reads as TGTGCCAGCACCGGGACAGTTACCTACGAGCAGTACTTC.

The chain has TRBV28 and TRBJ2-6, with 11 nucleotides matching TRBD1. J lost 2 bases, V lost 11 bases, and 2 bases had no gene match. The germline V gene encodes CDR1 MDHEN and CDR2 SYDVKM. The length of the CDR3 is 14 residues. Written as DNA, the CDR3 is TGTGCCGGACAGGGGGCGGCTGGGGCCAACGTCCTGACTTTC. Translated, it gives CAGQGAAGANVLTF.

This clone turned up a few times. The chain carries TRBV6-1 and TRBJ2-3; weak D call: TRBD1 (5 bases). CDR1 is MNHNS and CDR2 is SASEGT in the germline V gene. This CDR3 has 15 residues. Deletions cut 1 base from V and 4 bases from J, with 12 bases between. CDR3: CASSEVVQGADTQYF. In nucleotides, the CDR3 is TGTGCCAGCAGTGAAGTAGTTCAGGGCGCAGATACGCAGTATTTT.

This clone was found a few times. This chain joins TRBV10-3 and TRBJ1-2; D possibly corresponds to TRBD1 (5 bases). There are 17 residues in the CDR3. Germline V gene data show CDR1 as ENHRY and CDR2 as SYGVKD. V lost 0 bases and J lost 0, with 14 bases in between. The CDR3 nucleotides are TGTGCCATCAGTGAGTCGGGGCCTGGGGGGACTAACTATGGCTACACCTTC. It translates to CAISESGPGGTNYGYTF.

The rearrangement uses TRBV2 and TRBJ2-6; weak D call: TRBD1 (6 bases). Germline V gene sequence: CDR1 SNHLY, CDR2 FYNNEI. The CDR3 has 17 amino acids. Trimming pared 10 bases from V and 0 bases from J, leaving 19 bases between. CDR3 DNA: TGTGCCAACTTGACACCGGGACACCCCTCTGGGGCCAACGTCCTGACTTTC. Translating it yields CANLTPGHPSGANVLTF.

V is TRBV5-1 and J is TRBJ2-5; 8 bases match TRBD1. The V gene end was trimmed by 2 bases and the J gene end by 5 bases; junction bases not matched to a gene: 11. The CDR3 totals 16 residues. From germline, CDR1 is SGHRS and CDR2 YFSETQ. The CDR3 region has the DNA TGCGCCAGCAGCTTTACCTCTTCCGGGACAGGCGAGACCCAGTACTTC. Amino acids: CASSFTSSGTGETQYF.

The gene calls are TRBV5-4 and TRBJ1-6, with TRBD1 as a possible D gene (5 bases). Germline V gene data show CDR1 as SGHNT and CDR2 as YYREEE (reference sequence). The CDR3 has 13 residues. Trimming stripped 0 bases from V and 8 bases from J, with 6 bases between. CDR3 DNA sequence: TGTGCCAGCAGCTTGGTAGGGGATTCACCCCTCCACTTT. Translating gives CASSLVGDSPLHF.

V gene TRBV15 combines with J gene TRBJ1-3; D remains unclear. This CDR3 comprises 14 residues. Germline V lookup: CDR1 LNHNV, CDR2 YYDKDF (reference sequence). The V end was cut by 0 bases, the J end by 9 bases, with 12 bases between. CDR3 sequence (DNA): TGTGCCACCAGCAGAGATATGAGTGGGCCCACCATATATTTT. Translated: CATSRDMSGPTIYF.

The CDR3 sequence: CATKTGYTGELFF. In DNA, the CDR3 is TGTGCCACCAAGACAGGGTACACCGGGGAGCTGTTTTTT. V and J are TRBV15 and TRBJ2-2, with TRBD1 matching over 7 bases. With 7 bases clipped from V and 3 bases from J, the junction kept 2 bases outside the gene matches. The V gene's germline CDR1 is LNHNV and CDR2 YYDKDF (reference sequence). The CDR3 length is 13 residues.

The V call is TRBV18, the J call TRBJ2-7, with D perhaps TRBD1 (6 bases). Germline values: CDR1 KGHSH, CDR2 LQKENI. This CDR3 is built from 14 residues. Deletions cut 0 bases from V and 1 base from J, with 7 bases between. CDR3 nucleotide sequence: TGTGCCAGCTCACCACCCGGACAGTCCTACGAGCAGTACTTC. As protein: CASSPPGQSYEQYF.

The chain couples TRBV14 to TRBJ1-1; TRBD1 agrees at 8 bases. This CDR3 spans 16 amino acids. Germline-derived CDR1 and CDR2 are SGHDN and FVKESK. V shed 3 bases and J 0 bases; nucleotides not matched to a gene: 6. CDR3 DNA sequence: TGTGCCAGCAGCCAGGTTAGGACAGGGCTGAACACTGAAGCTTTCTTT. Its protein is CASSQVRTGLNTEAFF.

The V call is TRBV5-6, the J call TRBJ2-3, with D possibly matching TRBD1 (6 bases). CDR3 length: 15 residues. CDR1 and CDR2 from the germline V gene are SGHDT and YYEEEE. Trimming removed 3 bases at V and 0 bases at J, with 11 bases between. This chain's CDR3 is CASSSGQLSTDTQYF. The CDR3 DNA follows: TGTGCCAGCAGCTCAGGACAGCTAAGCACAGATACGCAGTATTTT.

This chain uses TRBV2 with TRBJ2-3; the match to TRBD2 covers 14 bases. The CDR3 runs to 18 residues. With V trimmed by 8 bases and J by 1 base, 11 bases remained unmatched. Germline CDR1 SNHLY, CDR2 FYNNEI. The CDR3 reads CASWGGTSGGAGTDTQYF. CDR3 in DNA: TGTGCCAGCTGGGGAGGGACTAGCGGGGGAGCTGGCACAGATACGCAGTATTTT.

In this sample, this clone turned up a few times. The V gene is TRBV4-1, the J gene TRBJ2-1; 7 bases fit TRBD2. V lost 0 bases and J lost 3; bases outside the gene matches: 2. This CDR3 is 15 amino acids long. Per germline, CDR1 MGHRA and CDR2 YSYEKL. CDR3 in amino acids: CASSQDRDYYNEQFF. As DNA, the CDR3 is TGCGCCAGCAGCCAAGATCGGGACTACTACAATGAGCAGTTCTTC.

Only a few counts were recorded for this clone. The J gene is TRBJ2-3, the V gene TRBV7-6; D is unresolved. This CDR3 contains 12 residues. With 6 bases removed from V and 6 bases from J, the gap between germline ends came to 10 bases. Germline CDR1 is SGHVS and CDR2 is FNYEAQ. The DNA for the CDR3 is TGTGCCAGCAGACTCACCGGGGATACGCAGTATTTT. Translation: CASRLTGDTQYF.

The genes are TRBV27 and TRBJ2-7, with D maybe TRBD1 (6 bases). Germline values: CDR1 MNHEY, CDR2 SMNVEV (reference sequence). The ends were cut back, 6 bases at V and 5 bases at J, with 14 bases in the middle. The CDR3 loop spans 13 amino acids. CDR3 sequence: CASSQGSSNEQYF. CDR3 DNA: TGTGCCAGCAGCCAGGGGTCGTCGAACGAGCAGTACTTC.